A selection of T cell receptor beta chains follows, all from one sample in a study of vaccination and CD4 T cells after COVID-19. Their target antigens are unknown. TCRdb reprocessed the PCR reads via MiXCR and lists one record per CDR3 protein. The top ten clones hold 2.5% to 3.5% of a sample with over 20,000 distinct CDR3 sequences, more than 30% of them seen once. Sequenced material: CD4+ T cells from blood, cultured in vitro, taken about 7 months after SARS-CoV-2 vaccination. Receptor source: a human donor who had recovered from COVID-19. Each CDR3 is given with its conserved first and last residue. Fields, in order: V gene, clone size, J gene, D gene, CDR3 protein, CDR3 DNA. The D gene is left open where the match is weak. The listing skips clone size in some rows; elsewhere it reads once, few, many or a size class.

V: TRBV7-9; size: .; J: TRBJ2-3; D: TRBD2; CDR3: CASSPRTSWDLTDTQYF; DNA: TGTGCCAGCAGCCCCCGGACTAGCTGGGATCTCACAGATACGCAGTATTTT
V: TRBV6-1; size: .; J: TRBJ1-2; D: .; CDR3: CASSTGAATFYGYTF; DNA: TGTGCCAGCAGTACTGGGGCAGCCACTTTCTATGGCTACACCTTC
V: TRBV19; size: once; J: TRBJ2-3; D: .; CDR3: CASSIQSTDTQYF; DNA: TGTGCCAGTAGTATTCAAAGCACAGATACGCAGTATTTT
V: TRBV7-8; size: .; J: TRBJ1-2; D: .; CDR3: CASSLFRERQWGYTF; DNA: TGTGCCAGCAGCTTATTCAGGGAACGACAATGGGGCTACACCTTC
V: TRBV6-2/TRBV6-3; size: .; J: TRBJ2-7; D: .; CDR3: CASSDILGGDSYEQYF; DNA: TGTGCCAGCAGTGACATCTTGGGAGGCGACTCCTACGAGCAGTACTTC
V: TRBV20-1; size: .; J: TRBJ2-7; D: .; CDR3: CSAQTLTGTYEQYF; DNA: TGCAGTGCCCAGACCCTGACGGGAACCTACGAGCAGTACTTC
V: TRBV6-1; size: .; J: TRBJ2-5; D: .; CDR3: CASSERGLQETQYF; DNA: TGTGCCAGCAGTGAGAGGGGCCTACAAGAGACCCAGTACTTC
V: TRBV28; size: .; J: TRBJ1-2; D: TRBD1; CDR3: CATLTPGQGWGYTF; DNA: TGTGCCACCTTGACTCCGGGACAGGGGTGGGGCTACACCTTC
V: TRBV2; size: .; J: TRBJ1-5; D: .; CDR3: CASSVYGGNQPQHF; DNA: TGTGCCAGCAGTGTGTACGGGGGAAATCAGCCCCAGCATTTT
V: TRBV6-2/TRBV6-3; size: few; J: TRBJ1-2; D: .; CDR3: CASSYGQRPGYTF; DNA: TGTGCCAGCAGTTATGGACAGCGCCCTGGCTACACCTTC
V: TRBV27; size: .; J: TRBJ1-1; D: TRBD1; CDR3: CASRRGQENTEAFF; DNA: TGTGCCAGCAGGAGGGGACAGGAGAACACTGAAGCTTTCTTT
V: TRBV29-1; size: few; J: TRBJ1-2; D: TRBD1; CDR3: CSAAGGVNYGYTF; DNA: TGCAGCGCGGCAGGGGGGGTTAACTATGGCTACACCTTC
V: TRBV6-1; size: .; J: TRBJ2-3; D: TRBD2; CDR3: CASSPAGVRDTQYF; DNA: TGTGCCAGCAGCCCAGCGGGAGTTCGGGATACGCAGTATTTT
V: TRBV6-1; size: .; J: TRBJ2-2; D: TRBD2; CDR3: CASRGTSGYTGELFF; DNA: TGTGCCAGCAGGGGGACTAGCGGGTACACCGGGGAGCTGTTTTTT
V: TRBV7-9; size: .; J: TRBJ2-7; D: TRBD1; CDR3: CASSLARGNRGFYEQYF; DNA: TGTGCCAGCAGCTTAGCGAGGGGCAACAGGGGTTTCTACGAGCAGTACTTC
V: TRBV20-1; size: few; J: TRBJ2-2; D: .; CDR3: CSARWQGNTGELFF; DNA: TGCAGTGCTAGATGGCAGGGGAACACCGGGGAGCTGTTTTTT
V: TRBV2; size: .; J: TRBJ2-5; D: .; CDR3: CASSGQGPQETQYF; DNA: TGTGCCAGCAGTGGCCAGGGCCCTCAAGAGACCCAGTACTTC
V: TRBV7-9; size: .; J: TRBJ2-3; D: TRBD2; CDR3: CASRPGLVGADTQYF; DNA: TGTGCCAGCAGGCCGGGACTAGTGGGAGCAGATACGCAGTATTTT
V: TRBV20-1; size: few; J: TRBJ2-7; D: .; CDR3: CSANAGTYEQYF; DNA: TGCAGTGCTAACGCAGGAACCTACGAGCAGTACTTC
V: TRBV20-1; size: few; J: TRBJ2-1; D: TRBD1; CDR3: CSALGGTGTYNEQFF; DNA: TGCAGTGCCTTGGGCGGGACAGGCACCTACAATGAGCAGTTCTTC
V: TRBV20-1; size: few; J: TRBJ1-2; D: .; CDR3: CSATVPLSYGYTF; DNA: TGCAGTGCCACAGTTCCTCTCAGCTATGGCTACACCTTC
V: TRBV15; size: .; J: TRBJ2-7; D: TRBD2; CDR3: CATSGGLGPYEQYF; DNA: TGTGCCACCAGCGGAGGACTAGGTCCCTACGAGCAGTACTTC
V: TRBV28; size: few; J: TRBJ1-5; D: .; CDR3: CATHQGNQPQHF; DNA: TGTGCCACCCATCAGGGCAATCAGCCCCAGCATTTT
V: TRBV7-8; size: few; J: TRBJ2-5; D: .; CDR3: CASSRSPSVIQETQYF; DNA: TGTGCCAGCAGCCGGAGCCCATCGGTGATCCAAGAGACCCAGTACTTC
V: TRBV10-3; size: few; J: TRBJ2-3; D: TRBD2; CDR3: CAISGPSGSSDTQYF; DNA: TGTGCCATCAGTGGTCCTAGCGGGAGTTCTGATACGCAGTATTTT
V: TRBV7-9; size: .; J: TRBJ2-3; D: TRBD1; CDR3: CASSFRGQLHTDTQYF; DNA: TGTGCCAGCAGCTTCAGGGGGCAACTGCACACAGATACGCAGTATTTT
V: TRBV19; size: .; J: TRBJ2-3; D: .; CDR3: CASSRNTDTQYF; DNA: TGTGCCAGTAGCAGGAACACAGATACGCAGTATTTT
V: TRBV7-3; size: medium-sized; J: TRBJ2-3; D: .; CDR3: CASSLGSTDTQYF; DNA: TGTGCCAGCAGCCTGGGAAGTACAGATACGCAGTATTTT
V: TRBV25-1; size: .; J: TRBJ1-6; D: .; CDR3: CASGQSIAGPLHF; DNA: TGTGCCAGCGGACAGTCAATCGCGGGACCCCTCCACTTT
V: TRBV19; size: few; J: TRBJ2-7; D: TRBD2; CDR3: CASSITGGDEQYF; DNA: TGTGCCAGTAGTATCACCGGGGGGGACGAGCAGTACTTC
V: TRBV20-1; size: .; J: TRBJ2-6; D: .; CDR3: CSARRETSLASGANVLTF; DNA: TGCAGTGCTAGACGAGAAACAAGTCTGGCCTCTGGGGCCAACGTCCTGACTTTC
V: TRBV20-1; size: .; J: TRBJ1-1; D: TRBD1; CDR3: CGAPGQLIGDTEAFF; DNA: TGCGGTGCCCCGGGACAGCTTATTGGGGACACTGAAGCTTTCTTT
V: TRBV6-5; size: .; J: TRBJ2-5; D: .; CDR3: CASSYLPSETQYF; DNA: TGTGCCAGCAGTTACCTGCCCTCGGAGACCCAGTACTTC
V: TRBV28; size: few; J: TRBJ2-7; D: TRBD1; CDR3: CASSSPGQGAYEQYF; DNA: TGTGCCAGCAGTTCCCCGGGACAGGGGGCCTACGAGCAGTACTTC
V: TRBV2; size: few; J: TRBJ2-3; D: .; CDR3: CASNPPFTDTQYF; DNA: TGTGCCAGCAACCCTCCCTTCACAGATACGCAGTATTTT
V: TRBV7-9; size: few; J: TRBJ1-6; D: .; CDR3: CASSLVGDPPLHF; DNA: TGTGCCAGCAGCTTAGTCGGGGATCCACCCCTCCACTTT
V: TRBV20-1; size: .; J: TRBJ2-7; D: TRBD2; CDR3: CSAFHPGGPGEQYF; DNA: TGCAGTGCTTTCCACCCGGGAGGTCCCGGCGAGCAGTACTTC
V: TRBV10-1; size: .; J: TRBJ2-1; D: .; CDR3: CASSVGLNNEQFF; DNA: TGCGCCAGCAGTGTTGGACTAAACAATGAGCAGTTCTTC
V: TRBV19; size: .; J: TRBJ2-4; D: .; CDR3: CASSIWLGGQDIQYF; DNA: TGTGCCAGTAGTATTTGGTTGGGGGGGCAGGACATTCAGTACTTC
V: TRBV27; size: .; J: TRBJ2-7; D: TRBD2; CDR3: CASSLGGGLAGHYEQYF; DNA: TGTGCCAGCAGTTTAGGGGGCGGACTAGCGGGGCACTACGAGCAGTACTTC
V: TRBV20-1; size: .; J: TRBJ2-2; D: .; CDR3: CSARDYRLNTGELFF; DNA: TGCAGTGCTAGAGATTATCGGCTGAACACCGGGGAGCTGTTTTTT
V: TRBV28; size: .; J: TRBJ2-3; D: .; CDR3: CASSLGGQGDTQYF; DNA: TGTGCCAGCAGTTTAGGAGGGCAGGGAGATACGCAGTATTTT
V: TRBV7-9; size: few; J: TRBJ2-7; D: .; CDR3: CASSFYGTYEQYF; DNA: TGTGCCAGCAGCTTTTACGGAACCTACGAGCAGTACTTC
V: TRBV20-1; size: .; J: TRBJ1-2; D: .; CDR3: CSARGWSGYTF; DNA: TGCAGTGCTAGGGGGTGGAGCGGCTACACCTTC
V: TRBV28; size: .; J: TRBJ2-1; D: .; CDR3: CASRGWDNTYNEQFF; DNA: TGTGCCAGCAGGGGATGGGACAATACTTACAATGAGCAGTTCTTC
V: TRBV28; size: .; J: TRBJ2-7; D: .; CDR3: CASSLEEPPAKQYF; DNA: TGTGCCAGCAGTTTAGAGGAGCCCCCGGCCAAGCAGTACTTC
V: TRBV5-6; size: .; J: TRBJ2-7; D: .; CDR3: CASSFPAGLEQYF; DNA: TGTGCCAGCAGCTTTCCCGCGGGGCTCGAGCAGTACTTC
V: TRBV5-8; size: few; J: TRBJ2-7; D: TRBD1; CDR3: CASSLTGGYEQYF; DNA: TGTGCCAGCAGCTTGACAGGGGGCTACGAGCAGTACTTC
V: TRBV19; size: .; J: TRBJ2-3; D: TRBD2; CDR3: CASSMREGLSDTQYF; DNA: TGTGCCAGTAGTATGCGGGAGGGCCTGTCAGATACGCAGTATTTT
V: TRBV6-1; size: few; J: TRBJ2-5; D: .; CDR3: CASVSMIAQGGETQYF; DNA: TGTGCCAGCGTTAGTATGATCGCGCAGGGCGGGGAGACCCAGTACTTC
V: TRBV7-2; size: .; J: TRBJ1-2; D: .; CDR3: CASSPRGNYGYTF; DNA: TGTGCCAGCAGCCCCCGCGGGAACTATGGCTACACCTTC
V: TRBV2; size: few; J: TRBJ2-5; D: .; CDR3: CASRESGTQYF; DNA: TGTGCCAGCCGCGAATCGGGGACCCAGTACTTC